Listed below are T cell receptor beta chains from one sample, sequenced in a study of T-cell reconstitution after alpha-beta-depleted transplantation in children. From the PCR reads, TCRdb called clonotypes with MiXCR, one entry per CDR3 protein. The repertoire holds about 400,000 distinct CDR3 sequences, with roughly 22% as singletons. This specimen consisted of PBMCs from the stem cell graft donor, obtained from the stem cell graft. The source of these receptors is a human donor who donated a stem cell graft to a child with acute myeloid leukemia. Both conserved end residues are part of each CDR3. The order of the fields is V gene, J gene, clone size, D gene, CDR3 protein, CDR3 DNA. A D gene is named only where the DNA matches it firmly. Clone size is given for some rows only: seen once, a few or many times, or a class if the clone is expanded.

>TRBV20-1|TRBJ2-7|.|TRBD2
CSAREGRGEQYF
TGCAGTGCTAGAGAAGGGAGGGGCGAGCAGTACTTC
>TRBV4-3|TRBJ2-1|.|.
CASSQAPQSRGEQFF
TGCGCCAGCAGCCAAGCCCCCCAATCGCGGGGTGAGCAGTTCTTC
>TRBV24-1|TRBJ2-2|.|.
CATSDQGPPYTGELFF
TGTGCCACCAGTGATCAGGGACCCCCTTACACCGGGGAGCTGTTTTTT
>TRBV4-3|TRBJ1-1|.|.
CASSQFFGGGTEAFF
TGCGCCAGCAGCCAATTCTTCGGAGGAGGCACTGAAGCTTTCTTT
>TRBV7-2|TRBJ1-5|.|TRBD1
CASSLVPGGNQPQHF
TGTGCCAGCAGCTTAGTCCCAGGGGGAAATCAGCCCCAGCATTTT
>TRBV12-3/TRBV12-4|TRBJ2-7|.|TRBD1
CASSLLGTGQGAAEQYF
TGTGCCAGCAGTCTACTGGGAACGGGACAGGGGGCGGCCGAGCAGTACTTC
>TRBV29-1|TRBJ2-2|many|TRBD2
CSVRGIDSGSTGELFF
TGCAGCGTCCGAGGGATCGATAGCGGGAGCACCGGGGAGCTGTTTTTT
>TRBV18|TRBJ1-1|once|TRBD1
CASSRVQGRTEAFF
TGTGCCAGCTCACGGGTACAGGGGAGAACTGAAGCTTTCTTT
>TRBV20-1|TRBJ2-5|many|TRBD2
CSASPTTSGRALGRGETQYF
TGCAGTGCTAGCCCGACGACTAGCGGGAGGGCCCTCGGTCGCGGAGAGACCCAGTACTTC
>TRBV12-3/TRBV12-4|TRBJ2-3|few|TRBD2
CASSLRAGGSTDTQYF
TGTGCCAGCAGTTTAAGAGCGGGGGGTAGCACAGATACGCAGTATTTT
>TRBV28|TRBJ2-1|.|TRBD2
CASSFLAGFDNEQFF
TGTGCCAGCAGTTTCCTAGCGGGATTCGACAATGAGCAGTTCTTC
>TRBV6-1|TRBJ1-6|many|.
CASREVVWFGSPLHF
TGTGCCAGCAGAGAGGTCGTTTGGTTTGGGTCACCCCTCCACTTT
>TRBV29-1|TRBJ2-3|.|.
CSVDMSKPDTQYF
TGCAGCGTTGATATGTCGAAACCAGATACGCAGTATTTT
>TRBV12-3/TRBV12-4|TRBJ2-5|many|TRBD1
CASTDREETQYF
TGTGCCAGCACGGACAGGGAAGAGACCCAGTACTTC
>TRBV2|TRBJ2-1|.|.
CASSSFLSNEQFF
TGTGCCAGCAGTAGCTTCTTGTCGAATGAGCAGTTCTTC
>TRBV2|TRBJ1-2|many|.
CASSEVQWGYTF
TGTGCCAGCAGTGAGGTACAATGGGGCTACACCTTC
>TRBV4-3|TRBJ2-3|many|.
CASSQAGVVDTQYF
TGCGCCAGCAGCCAAGCGGGGGTGGTAGATACGCAGTATTTT
>TRBV7-2|TRBJ2-1|few|.
CASSLTYGGEQFF
TGTGCCAGCAGCTTAACCTACGGAGGGGAGCAGTTCTTC
>TRBV7-3|TRBJ2-3|.|TRBD2
CASSFHSGSNTDTQYF
TGTGCCAGCAGCTTCCATAGCGGGAGTAACACAGATACGCAGTATTTT
>TRBV20-1|TRBJ2-2|.|.
CSTRTEGGELFF
TGCAGCACACGGACAGAGGGCGGGGAGCTGTTTTTT
>TRBV29-1|TRBJ2-3|many|TRBD2
CSVEDRLALSTDTQYF
TGCAGCGTTGAAGATCGACTAGCGCTTAGCACAGATACGCAGTATTTT
>TRBV12-3/TRBV12-4|TRBJ2-1|.|.
CATSSPGLGHNEQFF
TGTGCCACCTCTTCCCCCGGACTGGGTCACAATGAGCAGTTCTTC
>TRBV20-1|TRBJ2-3|many|.
CSAVEAEKTITDTQYF
TGCAGTGCAGTTGAGGCGGAAAAAACGATCACAGATACGCAGTATTTT
>TRBV20-1|TRBJ2-1|many|.
CSARSSLSYNEQFF
TGCAGTGCTAGATCGAGCCTCTCCTACAATGAGCAGTTCTTC
>TRBV20-1|TRBJ2-1|few|TRBD2
CSATTTSPSSYNEQFF
TGCAGTGCTACAACGACTAGCCCATCTTCCTACAATGAGCAGTTCTTC
>TRBV12-3/TRBV12-4|TRBJ2-3|few|TRBD2
CATLAFRTSGRPDTQYF
TGTGCCACTCTCGCCTTTCGGACTAGCGGGAGGCCAGATACGCAGTATTTT
>TRBV6-1|TRBJ1-5|.|.
CASSEEARVRPQHF
TGTGCCAGCAGTGAGGAGGCCCGGGTACGGCCCCAGCATTTT
>TRBV12-3/TRBV12-4|TRBJ2-7|few|.
CASSFEGRSREQYF
TGTGCCAGCAGTTTTGAGGGGAGGTCGAGAGAGCAGTACTTC
>TRBV12-3/TRBV12-4|TRBJ2-2|.|TRBD2
CASRPTSGRAPGELFF
TGTGCCAGCAGACCAACTAGCGGGAGGGCCCCCGGGGAGCTGTTTTTT
>TRBV28|TRBJ2-7|few|.
CASSLQAAYEQYF
TGTGCCAGCAGTCTTCAGGCTGCCTACGAGCAGTACTTC
>TRBV4-3|TRBJ1-1|.|.
CASSQASGLTALGAEAFF
TGCGCCAGCAGCCAAGCTTCAGGGTTGACGGCATTGGGTGCTGAAGCTTTCTTT
>TRBV5-1|TRBJ2-5|.|TRBD1
CASSTFTGGMETQYF
TGCGCCAGCAGCACCTTCACAGGGGGCATGGAGACCCAGTACTTC
>TRBV28|TRBJ2-1|.|.
CASSLWIGSSSYNEQFF
TGTGCCAGCAGTTTATGGATCGGGTCGAGCTCCTACAATGAGCAGTTCTTC
>TRBV29-1|TRBJ2-7|many|.
CSVEGAYEQYF
TGCAGCGTGGAGGGCGCCTACGAGCAGTACTTC
>TRBV4-2|TRBJ2-3|.|.
CASSQDGDGADTQYF
TGTGCCAGCAGCCAAGACGGCGACGGGGCAGATACGCAGTATTTT
>TRBV10-3|TRBJ2-1|many|.
CAIIRSLTYNEQFF
TGTGCCATCATTAGGAGCCTCACCTACAATGAGCAGTTCTTC
>TRBV12-3/TRBV12-4|TRBJ1-2|few|.
CASSQTANYGYTF
TGTGCCAGCAGTCAGACAGCTAACTATGGCTACACCTTC
>TRBV5-1|TRBJ2-7|medium-sized|.
CASSEPGQNEQYF
TGCGCCAGCAGCGAGCCAGGGCAGAACGAGCAGTACTTC
>TRBV28|TRBJ2-5|few|TRBD2
CASREREWEETQYF
TGTGCCAGCAGAGAGCGGGAGTGGGAAGAGACCCAGTACTTC
>TRBV27|TRBJ1-3|.|.
CASSLSFISGNTIYF
TGTGCCAGCAGTTTATCGTTCATCTCTGGAAACACCATATATTTT
>TRBV6-1|TRBJ2-7|.|TRBD2
CASRRTLAGSYEQYF
TGTGCCAGCAGACGTACACTAGCGGGATCCTACGAGCAGTACTTC
>TRBV7-2|TRBJ1-4|.|.
CASSLGVREKLFF
TGTGCCAGCAGCTTAGGGGTCCGGGAAAAACTGTTTTTT
>TRBV27|TRBJ2-1|.|.
CASSLSRGVYNEQFF
TGTGCCAGCAGTTTATCCAGGGGGGTTTACAATGAGCAGTTCTTC
>TRBV28|TRBJ2-1|many|TRBD2
CASSFCRDRGAGGGNEQFF
TGTGCCAGCAGTTTCTGTCGTGACAGGGGAGCGGGAGGGGGGAATGAGCAGTTCTTC
>TRBV29-1|TRBJ2-1|.|.
CIVETGRWNEHFF
TGCATCGTTGAGACAGGGAGGTGGAATGAGCATTTCTTC
>TRBV29-1|TRBJ2-1|.|TRBD2
CSVQQSGRGLNEQFF
TGCAGCGTCCAACAAAGCGGGAGAGGCTTGAATGAGCAGTTCTTC
>TRBV20-1|TRBJ1-2|.|.
CSAGEGVGYGYTF
TGCAGTGCCGGGGAGGGGGTCGGGTATGGCTACACCTTC
>TRBV20-1|TRBJ1-1|many|TRBD1
CSARLDRGHTEAFF
TGCAGTGCTAGGCTTGACAGGGGGCACACTGAAGCTTTCTTT
>TRBV5-1|TRBJ2-5|.|TRBD2
CASSLAQGLRGQETQYF
TGCGCCAGCAGCTTGGCGCAGGGACTAAGAGGTCAAGAGACCCAGTACTTC
>TRBV24-1|TRBJ2-5|few|.
CATSDTFRETQYF
TGTGCCACCAGTGACACCTTCCGGGAGACCCAGTACTTC
>TRBV11-1|TRBJ2-3|.|.
CASSSRGLGLDSTDTQYF
TGTGCCAGCAGCAGCCGAGGCCTTGGACTGGACTCCACAGATACGCAGTATTTT
>TRBV4-2|TRBJ2-5|.|.
CASSQAGRETQYF
TGTGCCAGCAGCCAAGCAGGGAGGGAGACCCAGTACTTC
>TRBV28|TRBJ2-2|.|.
CASSLNRVGELFF
TGTGCCAGCAGTTTGAACAGGGTCGGGGAGCTGTTTTTT
>TRBV5-1|TRBJ2-1|few|.
CASSLGNGSSYNEQFF
TGCGCCAGCAGCCTTGGGAACGGGAGTTCCTACAATGAGCAGTTCTTC